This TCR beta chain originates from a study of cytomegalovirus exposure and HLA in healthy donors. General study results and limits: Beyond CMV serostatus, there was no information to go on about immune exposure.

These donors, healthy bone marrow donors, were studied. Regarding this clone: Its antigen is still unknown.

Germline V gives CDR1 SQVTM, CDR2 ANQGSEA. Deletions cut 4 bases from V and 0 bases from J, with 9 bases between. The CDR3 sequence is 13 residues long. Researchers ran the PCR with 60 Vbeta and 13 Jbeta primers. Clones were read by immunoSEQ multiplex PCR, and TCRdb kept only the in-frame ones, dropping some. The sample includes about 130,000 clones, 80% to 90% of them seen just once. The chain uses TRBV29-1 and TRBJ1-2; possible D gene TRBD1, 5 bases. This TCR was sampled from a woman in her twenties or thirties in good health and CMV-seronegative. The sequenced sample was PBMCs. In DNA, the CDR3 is TGCAGCGTTGTGGGGGGTCCTAACTATGGCTACACCTTC. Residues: CSVVGGPNYGYTF.